This TCR beta chain was obtained from a study of T cell responses to AZD1222 COVID-19 vaccine. TCRdb's table, derived via immunoSEQ multiplex PCR, lists solely in-frame clones and lacks some. In the table there are about 97,000 clones, around 88% of which are singletons. Germline CDR1 reads SEHNR; CDR2 reads FQNEAQ (reference sequence). This CDR3 is 12 amino acids long. Trimming shortened V by 5 bases and J by 8 bases, and 12 bases separated the two germline ends. This chain links TRBV7-9 with TRBJ1-2, with D perhaps matching TRBD1 (5 bases). The TCR comes from an adult in good health. Here the sequenced sample was peripheral blood, taken on day 0 of AZD1222 vaccination. CDR3 nucleotides: TGTGCCAGCAGCGGGCTCCAGGGCGGCTACACCTTC. Amino acids: CASSGLQGGYTF.